Listed below are T cell receptor beta chains from one sample, sequenced in a study of blood T cell repertoires in COVID-19. Measured with immunoSEQ multiplex PCR; TCRdb has only the in-frame clones, and not every one. The profile covers 400,000 to 500,000 clones, with 70% to 90% appearing a single time and approximately 1.5% taken by the ten largest. Sequencing was done on a sample of PBMCs or T cells enriched from blood (not recorded which). These TCRs come from a woman aged 18-29 years who had been exposed to COVID-19. The CDR3 runs from the conserved cysteine through the conserved F or W. A D gene is named only where the DNA matches it firmly. Clone sizes are given selectively: once, few, many, or a class where the clone is expanded.

d_call: TRBD1
j_call: TRBJ1-1
v_call: TRBV29-1
clone_size: -
cdr3_nt: TGCAGCGCCGACAGGGGGATCGACACTGAAGCTTTCTTT
cdr3_aa: CSADRGIDTEAFF

d_call: -
j_call: TRBJ2-1
v_call: TRBV27
clone_size: -
cdr3_nt: TGTGCCAGCAGTGGGGGGATAACTAGCAATGAGCAGTTCTTC
cdr3_aa: CASSGGITSNEQFF

d_call: -
j_call: TRBJ2-2
v_call: TRBV12-3/TRBV12-4
clone_size: -
cdr3_nt: TGTGCCAGCTCCGGAGACGGGGAGCTGTTTTTT
cdr3_aa: CASSGDGELFF

d_call: TRBD1
j_call: TRBJ1-6
v_call: TRBV23-1
clone_size: -
cdr3_nt: TGCGCCAGCAGTCTGAGCCCCAGGACAGGGAGTTCACCCCTCCACTTT
cdr3_aa: CASSLSPRTGSSPLHF

d_call: TRBD1
j_call: TRBJ1-2
v_call: TRBV5-4
clone_size: -
cdr3_nt: TGTGCCAGCAGCTTGGGTGACAGGGGCCTGTACACCTTC
cdr3_aa: CASSLGDRGLYTF

d_call: TRBD1
j_call: TRBJ2-7
v_call: TRBV19
clone_size: -
cdr3_nt: TGTGCCAGTAGTATAGCATCAGGGGGCGAGCAGTACTTC
cdr3_aa: CASSIASGGEQYF

d_call: -
j_call: TRBJ1-6
v_call: TRBV7-6
clone_size: -
cdr3_nt: TGTGCCAGCAGCTTAGCGGGGTCGGGATCACCCCTCCACTTT
cdr3_aa: CASSLAGSGSPLHF

d_call: -
j_call: TRBJ2-2
v_call: TRBV10-3
clone_size: once
cdr3_nt: TGTGCCATCAGTGCCTCCAGGGGAACCGGGGAGCTGTTTTTT
cdr3_aa: CAISASRGTGELFF

d_call: TRBD1
j_call: TRBJ1-1
v_call: TRBV29-1
clone_size: -
cdr3_nt: TGCAGCGTTGGACAGGGGGCAACTGAAGCTTTCTTT
cdr3_aa: CSVGQGATEAFF

d_call: -
j_call: TRBJ1-1
v_call: TRBV28
clone_size: -
cdr3_nt: TGTGCCAGCAGTCCGCCCCGCGGGAACACTGAAGCTTTCTTT
cdr3_aa: CASSPPRGNTEAFF

d_call: -
j_call: TRBJ2-7
v_call: TRBV30
clone_size: -
cdr3_nt: TGTGCCTGGAGCCCCCACACCTACGAGCAGTACTTC
cdr3_aa: CAWSPHTYEQYF

d_call: TRBD2
j_call: TRBJ2-7
v_call: TRBV7-9
clone_size: -
cdr3_nt: TGTGCCAGCAGCCTTAGCGGGATGTTCGAGCAGTACTTC
cdr3_aa: CASSLSGMFEQYF

d_call: TRBD1
j_call: TRBJ1-6
v_call: TRBV4-3
clone_size: -
cdr3_nt: TGCGCCAGCAGCCAATCCGACAGGGTCACTGGGGGTTCACCCCTCCACTTT
cdr3_aa: CASSQSDRVTGGSPLHF

d_call: TRBD2
j_call: TRBJ2-7
v_call: TRBV19
clone_size: -
cdr3_nt: TGTGCCAGTAGTATAGGTGGGACTAGCGTCTACGAGCAGTACTTC
cdr3_aa: CASSIGGTSVYEQYF

d_call: -
j_call: TRBJ1-1
v_call: TRBV5-8
clone_size: -
cdr3_nt: TGTGCCAGCAGACTCACCGGTCGGGTGAACACTGAAGCTTTCTTT
cdr3_aa: CASRLTGRVNTEAFF

d_call: -
j_call: TRBJ2-7
v_call: TRBV19
clone_size: -
cdr3_nt: TGTGCCAGTAGTATGCGAGAACCCAACCACGAGCAGTACTTC
cdr3_aa: CASSMREPNHEQYF

d_call: -
j_call: TRBJ1-5
v_call: TRBV27
clone_size: -
cdr3_nt: TGTGCCAGCAGTTTCGACATTAGCAATCAGCCCCAGCATTTT
cdr3_aa: CASSFDISNQPQHF

d_call: -
j_call: TRBJ1-5
v_call: TRBV2
clone_size: -
cdr3_nt: TGTGCCAGCAGTGTATACGAGAATCAGCCCCAGCATTTT
cdr3_aa: CASSVYENQPQHF

d_call: TRBD2
j_call: TRBJ2-7
v_call: TRBV15
clone_size: -
cdr3_nt: TGTGCCACCAGCTTTCGGCTAGCGGGAGGGAGCTCCTACGAGCAGTACTTC
cdr3_aa: CATSFRLAGGSSYEQYF

d_call: TRBD1
j_call: TRBJ2-7
v_call: TRBV27
clone_size: -
cdr3_nt: TGTGCCAGCAGACACAGGGGGCCTAGCTCCTACGAGCAGTACTTC
cdr3_aa: CASRHRGPSSYEQYF

d_call: -
j_call: TRBJ2-7
v_call: TRBV4-1
clone_size: -
cdr3_nt: TGCGCCAGCAGCCTTACTAGGACGGAGAGCTCCTACGAGCAGTACTTC
cdr3_aa: CASSLTRTESSYEQYF

d_call: -
j_call: TRBJ1-5
v_call: TRBV2
clone_size: -
cdr3_nt: TGTGCCAGCAGCACAGGGATACTCAATCAGCCCCAGCATTTT
cdr3_aa: CASSTGILNQPQHF

d_call: TRBD1
j_call: TRBJ2-2
v_call: TRBV5-1
clone_size: -
cdr3_nt: TGCGCCAGCAGCTCGCCCCCGGGACAGAACGCGAACACCGGGGAGCTGTTTTTT
cdr3_aa: CASSSPPGQNANTGELFF

d_call: -
j_call: TRBJ2-1
v_call: TRBV4-1
clone_size: -
cdr3_nt: TGCGCCAGCAGCCAAGGACTAGTAGCCTACAATGAGCAGTTCTTC
cdr3_aa: CASSQGLVAYNEQFF

d_call: TRBD1
j_call: TRBJ1-4
v_call: TRBV28
clone_size: -
cdr3_nt: TGTGCCAGCACCCCAGGGGACAGGAATGAAAAACTGTTTTTT
cdr3_aa: CASTPGDRNEKLFF

d_call: TRBD2
j_call: TRBJ2-1
v_call: TRBV10-2
clone_size: -
cdr3_nt: TGCGCCGGAGGGCGGGGGGGCTCCTACAATGAGCAGTTCTTC
cdr3_aa: CAGGRGGSYNEQFF

d_call: -
j_call: TRBJ1-1
v_call: TRBV20-1
clone_size: -
cdr3_nt: TGCAGTGCTAGTCAGCCACGACAGTTGAACACTGAAGCTTTCTTT
cdr3_aa: CSASQPRQLNTEAFF

d_call: -
j_call: TRBJ2-1
v_call: TRBV19
clone_size: -
cdr3_nt: TGTGCCAGTCTAGGAGGGGTGCAGTTCTTC
cdr3_aa: CASLGGVQFF

d_call: TRBD2
j_call: TRBJ2-3
v_call: TRBV28
clone_size: -
cdr3_nt: TGTGCCAGCAACCCGGGGGGGAGAACAGATACGCAGTATTTT
cdr3_aa: CASNPGGRTDTQYF

d_call: -
j_call: TRBJ2-3
v_call: TRBV28
clone_size: -
cdr3_nt: TGTGCCAGCAGTTTCAGCGCGGGAGATACGCAGTATTTT
cdr3_aa: CASSFSAGDTQYF

d_call: TRBD1
j_call: TRBJ1-2
v_call: TRBV27
clone_size: -
cdr3_nt: TGTGCCAGCAGTTTACAAGGACAGGGAGACTATGGCTACACCTTC
cdr3_aa: CASSLQGQGDYGYTF

d_call: -
j_call: TRBJ1-3
v_call: TRBV2
clone_size: -
cdr3_nt: TGTGCCAGCAGTGAATGGGGGGGCGACGGAAACACCATATATTTT
cdr3_aa: CASSEWGGDGNTIYF

d_call: -
j_call: TRBJ1-2
v_call: TRBV4-1
clone_size: -
cdr3_nt: TGCGCCAGCAGCCAAGTCAGGCTTGAAGGCTACACCTTC
cdr3_aa: CASSQVRLEGYTF

d_call: TRBD1
j_call: TRBJ2-1
v_call: TRBV4-3
clone_size: -
cdr3_nt: TGCGCCAGCAGCCGCACAGGGGGCTCTATTATAGACAATGAGCAGTTCTTC
cdr3_aa: CASSRTGGSIIDNEQFF

d_call: -
j_call: TRBJ2-1
v_call: TRBV6-5
clone_size: few
cdr3_nt: TGTGCCAGCAGTTACTCTCCCCAGTTCTCCTACAATGAGCAGTTCTTC
cdr3_aa: CASSYSPQFSYNEQFF

d_call: TRBD1
j_call: TRBJ2-3
v_call: TRBV27
clone_size: -
cdr3_nt: TGTGCCAGCAGTTCAACCGGGACAGGGCCCACAGATACGCAGTATTTT
cdr3_aa: CASSSTGTGPTDTQYF

d_call: -
j_call: TRBJ1-2
v_call: TRBV11-1
clone_size: -
cdr3_nt: TGTGCCAGCAGCCCCCAGGATAACTATGGCTACACCTTC
cdr3_aa: CASSPQDNYGYTF

d_call: -
j_call: TRBJ1-5
v_call: TRBV2
clone_size: -
cdr3_nt: TGTGCCAGCAGTGTAGGGGGTACTAGCAATCAGCCCCAGCATTTT
cdr3_aa: CASSVGGTSNQPQHF

d_call: -
j_call: TRBJ1-6
v_call: TRBV25-1
clone_size: few
cdr3_nt: TGTGCCAGCAGTGGACAGGATCAAGGGGGTTCACCCCTCCACTTT
cdr3_aa: CASSGQDQGGSPLHF

d_call: -
j_call: TRBJ2-5
v_call: TRBV30
clone_size: -
cdr3_nt: TGTGCCTGGAGTTCTACCCAGGGGACCCAGTACTTC
cdr3_aa: CAWSSTQGTQYF

d_call: -
j_call: TRBJ1-4
v_call: TRBV21-1
clone_size: -
cdr3_nt: TGTGCCAGCAGCAATCCGGAGGGGGCGCCCCCAACTAATGAAAAACTGTTTTTT
cdr3_aa: CASSNPEGAPPTNEKLFF

d_call: TRBD1
j_call: TRBJ2-1
v_call: TRBV19
clone_size: -
cdr3_nt: TGTGCCAGTAGTATGGGGACAGCCAATGAGCAGTTCTTC
cdr3_aa: CASSMGTANEQFF

d_call: -
j_call: TRBJ2-7
v_call: TRBV6-5
clone_size: -
cdr3_nt: TGTGCCAGCAGTTACGTCAGAAACTACGAGCAGTACTTC
cdr3_aa: CASSYVRNYEQYF

d_call: TRBD1
j_call: TRBJ1-2
v_call: TRBV7-2
clone_size: -
cdr3_nt: TGTGCCAGCAGCTCGGGGACAGGGCCGAACTATGGCTACACCTTC
cdr3_aa: CASSSGTGPNYGYTF

d_call: TRBD1
j_call: TRBJ2-7
v_call: TRBV13
clone_size: -
cdr3_nt: TGTGCCACCAACCGGGCCGGGACAGGGGGTGAGCAGTACTTC
cdr3_aa: CATNRAGTGGEQYF

d_call: TRBD2
j_call: TRBJ2-2
v_call: TRBV9
clone_size: -
cdr3_nt: TGTGCCAGCAGCGTAGGACTAGCGGGGCTTACGAACACCGGGGAGCTGTTTTTT
cdr3_aa: CASSVGLAGLTNTGELFF

d_call: TRBD1
j_call: TRBJ2-7
v_call: TRBV19
clone_size: -
cdr3_nt: TGTGCCAGTCGTCGAATCCCGGACAGGGCCTACGAGCAGTACTTC
cdr3_aa: CASRRIPDRAYEQYF

d_call: -
j_call: TRBJ2-7
v_call: TRBV9
clone_size: -
cdr3_nt: TGTGCCAGCAGCGTCGGTGACACAGGGACCTCCTACGAGCAGTACTTC
cdr3_aa: CASSVGDTGTSYEQYF

d_call: TRBD2
j_call: TRBJ2-2
v_call: TRBV28
clone_size: once
cdr3_nt: TGTGCCAGCACCGCGGCGGGAGAAACCGGGGAGCTGTTTTTT
cdr3_aa: CASTAAGETGELFF

d_call: -
j_call: TRBJ1-5
v_call: TRBV4-3
clone_size: -
cdr3_nt: TGCGCCAGCAGCCAAGAGAGAGGGGACTGGACTCAGCCCCAGCATTTT
cdr3_aa: CASSQERGDWTQPQHF

d_call: -
j_call: TRBJ2-2
v_call: TRBV27
clone_size: -
cdr3_nt: TGTGCCAGCAGTTCCCCCCCGGACACCGGGGAGCTGTTTTTT
cdr3_aa: CASSSPPDTGELFF

d_call: TRBD2
j_call: TRBJ2-7
v_call: TRBV2
clone_size: -
cdr3_nt: TGTGCCAGCAGTAAAGGACTAGCGGGAGGGCTTGATTACTACGAGCAGTACTTC
cdr3_aa: CASSKGLAGGLDYYEQYF

d_call: -
j_call: TRBJ2-7
v_call: TRBV7-9
clone_size: -
cdr3_nt: TGTGCCAGCAGCTTAGATATCTTTTTGTACGAGCAGTACTTC
cdr3_aa: CASSLDIFLYEQYF

d_call: -
j_call: TRBJ1-1
v_call: TRBV30
clone_size: -
cdr3_nt: TGTGCACTCAGACGGAGTATGAACACTGAAGCTTTCTTT
cdr3_aa: CALRRSMNTEAFF